A single sample gave rise to the 29 T cell receptor beta chains below, sequenced in a study of blood T cell repertoires in COVID-19. TCRdb keeps only in-frame clones here, not all; method: immunoSEQ multiplex PCR. Of approximately 280,000 clones listed, around 92% were seen once; the top ten hold around 1.9%. Sequenced material: PBMCs or T cells enriched from blood (not recorded which). All receptors come from a woman aged 60-75 years who had recovered from COVID-19.

The genes are TRBV6-2 or TRBV6-3 and TRBJ2-1, with 8 bases fitting TRBD2. The CDR3 covers 16 residues. The ends lost 6 bases at V and 7 bases at J; junction bases unmatched: 14. The germline V gene has CDR1 MNHEY and CDR2 SVGEGT. CDR3 region: CASSRPFPGLVNEQFF. The CDR3 region has the DNA TGTGCCAGCAGCCGACCATTTCCGGGACTAGTTAATGAGCAGTTCTTC.

The rearrangement joins TRBV5-1 to TRBJ1-2; 9 positions match TRBD1. The CDR3 is made up of 17 amino acids. The ends lost 4 bases at V and 0 bases at J; junction bases unmatched: 10. Germline V gene data show CDR1 as SGHRS and CDR2 as YFSETQ. CDR3 loop: CASSLARGTGTNYGYTF. CDR3 nucleotide sequence: TGCGCCAGCAGCCTAGCACGGGGGACAGGGACTAACTATGGCTACACCTTC.

V usage is TRBV10-1 and J usage is TRBJ2-3, with 8 bases aligning to TRBD2. V gave up 3 bases and J gave up 4 bases; unmatched junction bases: 3. Germline CDR1 is WNHNN and CDR2 is SYGVQD (reference sequence). The CDR3 loop spans 14 amino acids. This CDR3 reads CASSDPGGADTQYF. The CDR3 nucleotides read TGCGCCAGCAGTGACCCGGGGGGGGCAGATACGCAGTATTTT.

Concerning this clone: A read error may account for a junction end that differs from germline. The genes are TRBV11-2 and TRBJ1-6, with 8 bases lining up with TRBD1. The CDR3 runs to 16 residues. CDR1 is SGHAT, CDR2 FQNNGV, per germline. The CDR3, as DNA: TGTGCCAGCAGCCAGACATCAGGGGGCTATCATTCACCCCTCCACTTT. Translation gives CASSQTSGGYHSPLHF. The variable domain in full, completed from reference TRBV11-2 and TRBJ1-6, reads EAGVAQSPRYKIIEKRQSVAFWCNPISGHATLYWYQQILGQGPKLLIQFQNNGVVDDSQLPKDRFSAERLKGVDSTLKIQPAKLEDSAVYLCASSQTSGGYHSPLHFGNGTRLTVT.

This clone is a singleton in its sample. The chain links TRBV7-3 to TRBJ2-2, with TRBD2 identical over 9 bases. Losses at the gene ends were 4 bases for V and 3 bases for J; bases not matched to a gene: 6. The CDR3 contains 16 residues. Germline-derived CDR1 and CDR2 are SGHTA and FQGTGA. CDR3: CASSYLAGAHTGELFF. CDR3 in DNA: TGTGCCAGCAGCTACTTAGCGGGGGCCCACACCGGGGAGCTGTTTTTT.

The chain couples TRBV4-1 to TRBJ2-1; 8 bases map to TRBD2. V lost 5 bases, J lost 3 bases, and 6 bases stayed unmatched. CDR3 size: 15 residues. Germline CDR1 MGHRA, CDR2 YSYEKL. For the CDR3, the DNA is TGCGCCAGCAGCTCCCAAGCGGGAGTCTACAATGAGCAGTTCTTC. Amino acids: CASSSQAGVYNEQFF.

This chain joins TRBV5-1 and TRBJ1-2, with a tentative D call TRBD1 (5 bases). CDR3 length: 17 residues. Trimming left V 4 bases short and J 5 bases short, with 24 bases between. CDR1 is SGHRS, CDR2 YFSETQ, per germline. In DNA, the CDR3 is TGCGCCAGCAGCATCAACACCGGGACTCTCGACCCATATGGCTACACCTTC. Translation gives CASSINTGTLDPYGYTF.

This chain links TRBV2 with TRBJ1-2; 9 positions agree with TRBD1. Germline CDR1 is SNHLY and CDR2 is FYNNEI. The CDR3 extends over 15 amino acids. Trimming at V came to 7 bases and at J to 7 bases, leaving 13 bases not matched to a gene. CDR3 in DNA: TGTGCCAGCATTTCCGGGACAGGGACCTATGGTGGCTACACCTTC. It specifies CASISGTGTYGGYTF.

V and J are TRBV5-6 and TRBJ2-7; TRBD1 agrees at 12 bases. The CDR3 is 12 residues long. V gave up 7 bases and J gave up 7 bases; unmatched junction bases: 3. CDR1 is SGHDT and CDR2 is YYEEEE in the germline V gene. The CDR3 spells CASGTGGEEQYF. The CDR3 region has the DNA TGTGCCAGCGGGACAGGGGGCGAAGAGCAGTACTTC.

This sequence joins TRBV6-5 and TRBJ1-1; a possible D gene is TRBD1 (5 bases). The CDR3 has 13 residues. In germline, CDR1 is MNHEY, CDR2 SVGAGI. Trimming stripped 4 bases from V and 6 bases from J, with 12 bases between. In nucleotides, the CDR3 is TGTGCCAGCAGTTCGCCGGGGGTACCTGAAGCTTTCTTT. Its protein is CASSSPGVPEAFF.

The chain uses TRBV21-1 and TRBJ2-1; the D segment call TRBD1 is taken from the table without a DNA check. TRBV21-1 is assigned pseudogene status. CDR3 length: 13 amino acids. Written as DNA, the CDR3 is TGTGCCAGCAACCTAAAGGGGGCGCATGAGCAGTTCTTC. This gives the protein CASNLKGAHEQFF.

This chain links TRBV5-6 with TRBJ1-5; D might be TRBD1 (6 bases). Germline V gene lookup returns CDR1 SGHDT and CDR2 YYEEEE. Trimming pared 4 bases from V and 6 bases from J, leaving 17 bases between. The CDR3 totals 15 residues. The CDR3 DNA is TGTGCCAGCAGCGAGGGGGGGATAAGGGCTCAGCCCCAGCATTTT. Translation: CASSEGGIRAQPQHF. Drawing the rest from reference TRBV5-6 and TRBJ1-5, the complete variable domain is DAGVTQSPTHLIKTRGQQVTLRCSPKSGHDTVSWYQQALGQGPQFIFQYYEEEERQRGNFPDRFSGHQFPNYSSELNVNALLLGDSALYLCASSEGGIRAQPQHFGDGTRLSIL.

The chain couples TRBV2 to TRBJ2-3; TRBD1 agrees at 8 bases. This CDR3 is built from 14 residues. Germline lookup yields CDR1 SNHLY and CDR2 FYNNEI. V lost 8 bases and J lost 3; bases outside the gene matches: 7. The CDR3 here is CASERTGLTDTQYF. The CDR3 nucleotides read TGTGCCAGCGAAAGGACAGGGCTTACAGATACGCAGTATTTT.

The chain joins TRBV19 to TRBJ1-4; D not resolved. The V gene lost 6 bases and the J gene lost 1 base, with 3 bases spanning the gap. This CDR3 has 12 amino acids. Germline CDR1 LNHDA, CDR2 SQIVND (reference sequence). The CDR3 bases are TGTGCCAGTAGGAGAACTAATGAAAAACTGTTTTTT. It yields the protein CASRRTNEKLFF.

The chain employs TRBV5-4 and TRBJ1-2; 7 bases agree with TRBD1. With V trimmed by 5 bases and J by 5 bases, 12 bases remained unmatched. The CDR3 totals 15 residues. Germline CDR1 SGHNT, CDR2 YYREEE (reference sequence). This CDR3 is CASSSARDSIYGYTF. CDR3 sequence (DNA): TGTGCCAGCAGTAGCGCCCGGGACAGCATTTATGGCTACACCTTC.

The chain uses TRBV7-2 and TRBJ1-1; unclear D gene. The CDR3 runs to 13 residues. V lost 6 bases to trimming and J lost 5 bases, with 13 bases between them. The germline CDR1 and CDR2 sequences are SGHTA and FQGNSA. The CDR3 DNA reads as TGTGCCAGCAGACGGGGTCCGCGAACTGAAGCTTTCTTT. Protein product: CASRRGPRTEAFF.

The chain recombines TRBV5-1 with TRBJ2-1; 8 positions agree with TRBD2. The germline CDR1 and CDR2 sequences are SGHRS and YFSETQ. There are 15 residues in the CDR3. V trimming: 4 bases; J trimming: 1 base; junction bases outside the gene matches: 4. CDR3 DNA: TGCGCCAGCAGCCGGGGGGGCCGGTCCTACAATGAGCAGTTCTTC. It specifies CASSRGGRSYNEQFF.

The rearrangement joins TRBV5-4 to TRBJ2-1; D possibly corresponds to TRBD2 (5 bases). V lost 4 bases to trimming and J lost 7 bases, with 12 bases between them. CDR1 and CDR2 (germline): SGHNT, YYREEE (reference sequence). The CDR3 totals 13 residues. CDR3 protein: CASSGYTGNEQFF. CDR3 DNA: TGTGCCAGCAGCGGATACACGGGGAATGAGCAGTTCTTC.

The gene calls are TRBV28 and TRBJ2-7; no definite D call. The germline V gene encodes CDR1 MDHEN and CDR2 SYDVKM. V lost 5 bases, J lost 5 bases, and 22 bases lay in between. This CDR3 region has 16 residues. CDR3 DNA sequence: TGTGCCAGCAGTCCGCAGACAATGGGCTTAGTCCACGAGCAGTACTTC. It is translated as CASSPQTMGLVHEQYF.

The rearrangement links TRBV28 to TRBJ2-7; 10 bases are shared with TRBD2. Germline V gene lookup returns CDR1 MDHEN and CDR2 SYDVKM. CDR3 length: 14 residues. V lost 7 bases, J lost 5 bases, and 8 bases stayed unmatched. The CDR3: CASTLAGVLNEQYF. CDR3 nucleotides: TGTGCCAGCACCCTAGCGGGAGTTCTCAACGAGCAGTACTTC.

The gene calls are TRBV5-1 and TRBJ2-1; no reliable D call. Germline-derived CDR1 and CDR2 are SGHRS and YFSETQ. The CDR3 contains 14 residues. V dropped 0 bases and J dropped 8 bases, with 12 bases sitting between them. The CDR3 protein is CASSLVAHSDEQFF. The CDR3 region has the DNA TGCGCCAGCAGCTTGGTCGCCCACTCCGATGAGCAGTTCTTC. Full variable domain (missing parts from reference TRBV5-1 and TRBJ2-1): KAGVTQTPRYLIKTRGQQVTLSCSPISGHRSVSWYQQTPGQGLQFLFEYFSETQRNKGNFPGRFSGRQFSNSRSEMNVSTLELGDSALYLCASSLVAHSDEQFFGPGTRLTVL.

This chain links TRBV2 with TRBJ2-5, with D tentatively TRBD2 (5 bases). V was pared by 3 bases and J by 4 bases, with 12 bases between. This CDR3 spans 14 amino acids. Germline V lookup: CDR1 SNHLY, CDR2 FYNNEI. CDR3 sequence reads: CASSDRSGIETQYF. Written as DNA, the CDR3 is TGTGCCAGCAGTGATAGGAGCGGTATAGAGACCCAGTACTTC.

This chain joins TRBV11-3 and TRBJ2-2; 7 bases map to TRBD2. Germline CDR1 SGHNT, CDR2 YENEEA. Trimming at V came to 6 bases and at J to 1 base, leaving 8 bases not matched to a gene. CDR3 length: 16 residues. The CDR3 nucleotides are TGTGCCAGCAGGGGTTTAGCGGGTCTGAACACCGGGGAGCTGTTTTTT. This gives the protein CASRGLAGLNTGELFF.

The chain combines TRBV28 with TRBJ2-7, with 8 bases matching TRBD1. Germline CDR1 MDHEN, CDR2 SYDVKM. This CDR3 is built from 16 residues. Losses at the gene ends were 4 bases for V and 0 bases for J; bases not matched to a gene: 8. The CDR3 region is CASSSPGQASSYEQYF. CDR3 coding DNA: TGTGCCAGCAGTTCCCCGGGACAGGCGAGCTCCTACGAGCAGTACTTC.

This clone was seen a single time. V gene TRBV10-3 combines with J gene TRBJ1-1; TRBD1 agrees at 7 bases. CDR3 size: 11 residues. Trimming at V came to 3 bases and at J to 10 bases, leaving 2 bases not matched to a gene. The V gene's germline CDR1 is ENHRY and CDR2 SYGVKD. The CDR3 loop reads CAISEKGAAFF. The DNA for the CDR3 is TGTGCCATCAGTGAAAAGGGGGCAGCTTTCTTT.

The chain joins TRBV5-1 to TRBJ1-4; D might be TRBD1 (6 bases). V lost 3 bases and J lost 2, with 8 bases in between. CDR1 and CDR2 from the germline V gene are SGHRS and YFSETQ. The length of the CDR3 is 14 residues. The CDR3 DNA follows: TGCGCCAGCAGCTGGACAGCGACTAATGAAAAACTGTTTTTT. Translating gives CASSWTATNEKLFF.

This clone was detected once. A read error may produce the germline difference seen at one junction end. For the CDR3, the DNA is TGTGCCAGTAGTGTACTAGCGGGGACCTACGAGCAGTACTTC. Translated, it gives CASSVLAGTYEQYF. The chain uses TRBV2 and TRBJ2-7; 10 nucleotides line up with TRBD2. The CDR3 spans 14 residues. Germline values: CDR1 SNHLY, CDR2 FYNNEI.

The rearrangement joins TRBV9 to TRBJ1-5; D unclear. Germline V lookup: CDR1 SGDLS, CDR2 YYNGEE. V was pared by 0 bases and J by 0 bases, with 7 bases between. This CDR3 is 15 amino acids long. The CDR3 DNA follows: TGTGCCAGCAGCGTAGGGTTGAGTAGCAATCAGCCCCAGCATTTT. Translated: CASSVGLSSNQPQHF.

The chain joins TRBV14 to TRBJ2-1, with D perhaps matching TRBD1 (6 bases). This CDR3 spans 14 amino acids. Deletions cut 3 bases from V and 5 bases from J, with 11 bases between. Per germline, CDR1 SGHDN and CDR2 FVKESK. Written as DNA, the CDR3 is TGTGCCAGCAGCCAGGTACAGGGACACAATGAGCAGTTCTTC. It specifies CASSQVQGHNEQFF.